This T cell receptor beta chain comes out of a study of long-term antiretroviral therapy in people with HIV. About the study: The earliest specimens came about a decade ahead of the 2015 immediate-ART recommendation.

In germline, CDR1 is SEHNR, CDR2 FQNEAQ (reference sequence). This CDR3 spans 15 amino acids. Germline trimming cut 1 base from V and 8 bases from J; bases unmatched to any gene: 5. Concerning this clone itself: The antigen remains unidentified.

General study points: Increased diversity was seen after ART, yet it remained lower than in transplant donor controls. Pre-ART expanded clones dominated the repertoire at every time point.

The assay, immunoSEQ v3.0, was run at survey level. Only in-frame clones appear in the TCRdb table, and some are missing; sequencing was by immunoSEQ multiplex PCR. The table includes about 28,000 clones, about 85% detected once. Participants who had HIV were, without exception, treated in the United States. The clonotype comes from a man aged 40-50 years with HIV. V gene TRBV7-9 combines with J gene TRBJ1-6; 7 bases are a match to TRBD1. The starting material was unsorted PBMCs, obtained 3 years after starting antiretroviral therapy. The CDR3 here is CASSLGVRGDSPLHF. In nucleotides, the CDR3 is TGTGCCAGCAGCTTAGGAGTCAGGGGGGATTCACCCCTCCACTTT.